The rows below give T cell receptor beta chains drawn from one sample of a study of cytomegalovirus exposure and HLA in healthy donors. The method was immunoSEQ multiplex PCR; TCRdb's version includes in-frame clones alone and lacks a portion of them. This table has approximately 150,000 clones, around 80% appearing once. The source material was PBMCs. The receptors here all came from a male donor in good health and CMV-seronegative. Both conserved end residues are part of each CDR3. Fields, in order: V gene, J gene, D gene, clone size, CDR3 protein, CDR3 DNA. D genes are given only for firm matches. Clone size, where shown, is once, few, many, or a class for clones that have expanded.

TRBV5-1,TRBJ1-2,.,few,CASRGGAYGYTF,TGCGCCAGCCGCGGGGGGGCCTATGGCTACACCTTC
TRBV14,TRBJ2-1,.,.,CASSQGLGGGSHNEQFF,TGTGCCAGCAGCCAAGGTCTGGGTGGGGGGTCCCACAATGAGCAGTTCTTC
TRBV6-6,TRBJ1-1,.,.,CASSYSTGEPFF,TGTGCCAGCAGTTACTCGACAGGTGAGCCTTTCTTT
TRBV9,TRBJ1-3,.,.,CASSVGQDSGNTIYF,TGTGCCAGCAGCGTAGGACAGGACTCTGGAAACACCATATATTTT
TRBV6-5,TRBJ2-7,.,.,CASSYSRGQSSYEQYF,TGTGCCAGCAGTTACTCGCGGGGACAGAGCTCCTACGAGCAGTACTTC
TRBV7-6,TRBJ2-3,.,.,CASSWLADTQYF,TGTGCCAGCAGCTGGCTAGCAGATACGCAGTATTTT
TRBV7-9,TRBJ2-5,.,once,CASSSREGVAETQYF,TGTGCCAGCAGCTCTCGAGAGGGGGTGGCAGAGACCCAGTACTTC
TRBV5-1,TRBJ2-1,TRBD2,once,CASSLAGGPGHEQFF,TGCGCCAGCAGCTTAGCGGGGGGGCCGGGTCATGAGCAGTTCTTC
TRBV7-6,TRBJ1-1,.,.,CASSWGDGNTEAFF,TGTGCCAGCAGCTGGGGGGACGGGAACACTGAAGCTTTCTTT
TRBV19,TRBJ1-5,.,.,CASTLTGTFGQPQHF,TGTGCCAGTACCTTGACCGGGACATTCGGTCAGCCCCAGCATTTT